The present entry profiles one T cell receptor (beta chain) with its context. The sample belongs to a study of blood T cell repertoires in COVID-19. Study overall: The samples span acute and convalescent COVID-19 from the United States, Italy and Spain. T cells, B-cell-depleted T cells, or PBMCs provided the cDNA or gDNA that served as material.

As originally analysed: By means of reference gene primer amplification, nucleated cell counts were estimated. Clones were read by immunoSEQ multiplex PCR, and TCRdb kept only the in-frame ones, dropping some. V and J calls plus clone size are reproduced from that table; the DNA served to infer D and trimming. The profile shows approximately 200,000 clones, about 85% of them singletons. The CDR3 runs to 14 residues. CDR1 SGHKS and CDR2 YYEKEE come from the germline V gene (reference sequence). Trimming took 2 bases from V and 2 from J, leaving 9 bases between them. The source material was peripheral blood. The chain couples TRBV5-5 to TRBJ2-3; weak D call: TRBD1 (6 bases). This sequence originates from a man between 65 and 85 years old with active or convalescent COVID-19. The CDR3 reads CASSLDRFTDTQYF. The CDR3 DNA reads TGTGCCAGCAGCTTAGACAGGTTCACAGATACGCAGTATTTT.